This T cell receptor beta chain was identified in a study of blood T cell repertoires in COVID-19. Study summary: Both acute and convalescent COVID-19 samples were obtained from the United States, Italy and Spain. T cells, B-cell-depleted T cells, or PBMCs supplied cDNA or gDNA.

As handled by the study authors: Amplification from reference gene primers served as the basis for estimated nucleated cell counts. Sequencing was performed with immunoSEQ multiplex PCR; in TCRdb, only in-frame clones are kept and a portion is missing. The V and J calls and the clone size are those of that table, but D and trimming were determined from the DNA. The sample holds approximately 150,000 clones, about 80% seen once. Germline values: CDR1 SGHRS, CDR2 YFSETQ. This CDR3 is 14 amino acids long. J lost 4 bases, V lost 0 bases, and 3 bases had no gene match. The sequence derives from a man aged 70-80 years with active or convalescent COVID-19. The sample consisted of peripheral blood. The chain links TRBV5-1 to TRBJ2-5; 7 bases are shared with TRBD1. CDR3 sequence: CASSLGGGGETQYF. CDR3 bases: TGCGCCAGCAGCTTGGGAGGGGGCGGAGAGACCCAGTACTTC.